These T cell receptor beta chains were read from a single sample in a study of blood T cell repertoires in COVID-19. The repertoire was sequenced with immunoSEQ multiplex PCR; TCRdb's copy has only in-frame clones and lacks some. The data contain 230,000 or so clones, approximately 88% of them singletons. Sequencing was performed on PBMCs or T cells enriched from blood (not recorded which). These receptors all stem from a woman aged 40 to 50 with acute COVID-19. The CDR3 runs from the conserved cysteine through the conserved F or W. Fields, in order: V gene, clone size, J gene, D gene, CDR3 DNA, CDR3 protein. A D gene is named only where the DNA matches it firmly. Not every row has a clone size; where given, it reads once, few, many or a size class.

v_call: TRBV6-5; clone_size: -; j_call: TRBJ2-7; d_call: TRBD1; cdr3_nt: TGTGCCAGCAGTTACTCGACTGGACAGGGGACCTACGAGCAGTACTTC; cdr3_aa: CASSYSTGQGTYEQYF
v_call: TRBV30; clone_size: -; j_call: TRBJ1-2; d_call: -; cdr3_nt: TGTGCCTGGAGCGCCGGGGACTATGGCTACACCTTC; cdr3_aa: CAWSAGDYGYTF
v_call: TRBV6-5; clone_size: -; j_call: TRBJ1-4; d_call: -; cdr3_nt: TGTGCCAGCAGTTACTCGCAGGGAAGGACACTGTTTTTT; cdr3_aa: CASSYSQGRTLFF
v_call: TRBV2; clone_size: -; j_call: TRBJ1-2; d_call: TRBD1; cdr3_nt: TGTGCCAGCAGAGGGCTCCAAGACAGGGCTTACTATGGCTACACCTTC; cdr3_aa: CASRGLQDRAYYGYTF
v_call: TRBV2; clone_size: -; j_call: TRBJ2-7; d_call: TRBD1; cdr3_nt: TGTGCCAGCAGGCGGACAGGGCAAAGCTACGAGCAGTACTTC; cdr3_aa: CASRRTGQSYEQYF
v_call: TRBV3-1/TRBV3-2; clone_size: -; j_call: TRBJ2-1; d_call: -; cdr3_nt: TGTGCCAGCAGCCAAGATGGCAGGAAAAGCTCCTACAATGAGCAGTTCTTC; cdr3_aa: CASSQDGRKSSYNEQFF
v_call: TRBV7-8; clone_size: -; j_call: TRBJ2-1; d_call: -; cdr3_nt: TGTGCCAGCAGCTTAGCCCCAGGGATCTCCTACAATGAGCAGTTCTTC; cdr3_aa: CASSLAPGISYNEQFF
v_call: TRBV18; clone_size: -; j_call: TRBJ2-5; d_call: -; cdr3_nt: TGTGCCAGCTCACCTGGACGGGAGAAAGAGACCCAGTACTTC; cdr3_aa: CASSPGREKETQYF
v_call: TRBV29-1; clone_size: -; j_call: TRBJ1-1; d_call: TRBD1; cdr3_nt: TGCAGCGTTGAGAGGGGACAGCTCCCCGCTTTCTTT; cdr3_aa: CSVERGQLPAFF
v_call: TRBV27; clone_size: -; j_call: TRBJ1-2; d_call: -; cdr3_nt: TGTGCCAGCAGTACAGGGTGGAACTATGGCTACACCTTC; cdr3_aa: CASSTGWNYGYTF
v_call: TRBV24-1; clone_size: -; j_call: TRBJ1-5; d_call: -; cdr3_nt: TGTGCCACCAGTGATCCCTTAGAGGGAAAGAATCCGCCCCAGCATTTT; cdr3_aa: CATSDPLEGKNPPQHF
v_call: TRBV5-1; clone_size: -; j_call: TRBJ2-1; d_call: TRBD2; cdr3_nt: TGCGCCAGCAGCTTGGGCGCTAGCGGGCCCTTCTACAATGAGCAGTTCTTC; cdr3_aa: CASSLGASGPFYNEQFF
v_call: TRBV5-6; clone_size: -; j_call: TRBJ2-1; d_call: TRBD2; cdr3_nt: TGTGCCAGCAGCTTCCGCGGGGGGGCGGACAATGAGCAGTTCTTC; cdr3_aa: CASSFRGGADNEQFF
v_call: TRBV5-6; clone_size: -; j_call: TRBJ2-7; d_call: TRBD2; cdr3_nt: TGTGCCAGCAGCCCCCCCAGCGGGGGGCTCTCCGAGCAGTACTTC; cdr3_aa: CASSPPSGGLSEQYF
v_call: TRBV6-5; clone_size: -; j_call: TRBJ1-2; d_call: -; cdr3_nt: TGTGCCAGCACCGCCACAGGGAACTATGGCTACACCTTC; cdr3_aa: CASTATGNYGYTF
v_call: TRBV2; clone_size: -; j_call: TRBJ1-1; d_call: -; cdr3_nt: TGTGCCAGCTCTCGACGGGGCACTGAAGCTTTCTTT; cdr3_aa: CASSRRGTEAFF
v_call: TRBV4-1; clone_size: -; j_call: TRBJ2-4; d_call: TRBD1; cdr3_nt: TGCGCCAGCAGCCCCACGACAGGGGGCGAAAACATTCAGTACTTC; cdr3_aa: CASSPTTGGENIQYF
v_call: TRBV6-5; clone_size: -; j_call: TRBJ2-5; d_call: -; cdr3_nt: TGTGCCAGCCTTAAAGGGGATCCGGGAGTGACCCAGTACTTC; cdr3_aa: CASLKGDPGVTQYF
v_call: TRBV10-3; clone_size: -; j_call: TRBJ1-6; d_call: -; cdr3_nt: TGTGCCATCAGGGACAGCTCCTCTAATTCACCCCTCCACTTT; cdr3_aa: CAIRDSSSNSPLHF
v_call: TRBV14; clone_size: -; j_call: TRBJ2-2; d_call: -; cdr3_nt: TGTGCCAGCAGCCAAGAGGGGCCTTGGCTGGCCGGGGAGCTGTTTTTT; cdr3_aa: CASSQEGPWLAGELFF
v_call: TRBV19; clone_size: -; j_call: TRBJ2-1; d_call: -; cdr3_nt: TGTGCCAGTAGTATAGAGCCGGCGGTCTACAATGAGCAGTTCTTC; cdr3_aa: CASSIEPAVYNEQFF
v_call: TRBV5-1; clone_size: -; j_call: TRBJ2-3; d_call: TRBD2; cdr3_nt: TGCGCCAGCAGCGTCGAACTAGCGGGGGGGTTTGGTACAGATACGCAGTATTTT; cdr3_aa: CASSVELAGGFGTDTQYF
v_call: TRBV27; clone_size: -; j_call: TRBJ2-7; d_call: -; cdr3_nt: TGTGCCAGCATCACAAGAGGAGGAGGGAAATACGAGCAGTACTTC; cdr3_aa: CASITRGGGKYEQYF
v_call: TRBV7-2; clone_size: -; j_call: TRBJ2-1; d_call: -; cdr3_nt: TGTGCCAGCAGCTTAGCGGGAGTCTCCTACAATGAGCAGTTCTTC; cdr3_aa: CASSLAGVSYNEQFF
v_call: TRBV5-8; clone_size: -; j_call: TRBJ1-2; d_call: TRBD1; cdr3_nt: TGTGCCAGCAGCCTGGCGGGGACAGGAGGCTATGGCTACACCTTC; cdr3_aa: CASSLAGTGGYGYTF
v_call: TRBV2; clone_size: -; j_call: TRBJ1-1; d_call: TRBD1; cdr3_nt: TGTGCCAGTGTAAGGGGACAGGGAGGTACTGAAGCTTTCTTT; cdr3_aa: CASVRGQGGTEAFF
v_call: TRBV5-6; clone_size: -; j_call: TRBJ2-1; d_call: TRBD1; cdr3_nt: TGTGCCAGCAGCTTGAGATTCGGGACAGGGGGCTTGAATGAGCAGTTCTTC; cdr3_aa: CASSLRFGTGGLNEQFF
v_call: TRBV7-9; clone_size: -; j_call: TRBJ2-5; d_call: -; cdr3_nt: TGTGCCAGCAGCTTAGCTGAGGGACACCTACAAGAGACCCAGTACTTC; cdr3_aa: CASSLAEGHLQETQYF
v_call: TRBV5-1; clone_size: -; j_call: TRBJ1-5; d_call: -; cdr3_nt: TGCGCCAGCAGCTCGTCCCCCAATCAGCCCCAGCATTTT; cdr3_aa: CASSSSPNQPQHF
v_call: TRBV7-9; clone_size: -; j_call: TRBJ2-7; d_call: -; cdr3_nt: TGTGCCAGCAGCTCCCCTTGGGCGCATAATGAGCAGTACTTC; cdr3_aa: CASSSPWAHNEQYF
v_call: TRBV30; clone_size: -; j_call: TRBJ1-2; d_call: -; cdr3_nt: TGTGCCTGGACTTCTCAACGGGGCTACACCTTC; cdr3_aa: CAWTSQRGYTF
v_call: TRBV5-4; clone_size: -; j_call: TRBJ1-1; d_call: -; cdr3_nt: TGTGCCAGCAGAGAATCCGGGAGGACTGAAGCTTTCTTT; cdr3_aa: CASRESGRTEAFF
v_call: TRBV3-1/TRBV3-2; clone_size: -; j_call: TRBJ1-1; d_call: -; cdr3_nt: TGTGCCAGCAGACCCGGGGGGGTGAACACTGAAGCTTTCTTT; cdr3_aa: CASRPGGVNTEAFF
v_call: TRBV11-2; clone_size: few; j_call: TRBJ2-3; d_call: -; cdr3_nt: TGTGCCAGCACCCCAGGTGTGAAGGGGACAGATACGCAGTATTTT; cdr3_aa: CASTPGVKGTDTQYF
v_call: TRBV30; clone_size: -; j_call: TRBJ1-5; d_call: -; cdr3_nt: TGTGCCTGGAGTCCCTCAGGGGGCAATCAGCCCCAGCATTTT; cdr3_aa: CAWSPSGGNQPQHF
v_call: TRBV24-1; clone_size: -; j_call: TRBJ2-2; d_call: TRBD1; cdr3_nt: TGTGCCACCAGTGATTTGCGTCAGGGGGCCCCCGGGGAGCTGTTTTTT; cdr3_aa: CATSDLRQGAPGELFF